This TCR beta chain appears in the sequencing data of a study of OX40 agonist ivuxolimab in advanced cancers. Points from the study as a whole: Among some nonresponders, normalized T-cell clonal expansion was also low.

For this clone: Its antigen is still unknown.

The table came from immunoSEQ multiplex PCR; TCRdb's copy has only in-frame clones and leaves some out. The table includes tens of thousands of clones, approximately 92% detected once. The CDR3 loop spans 14 amino acids. CDR1 and CDR2 from the germline V gene are SGDLS and YYNGEE. V gave up 3 bases and J gave up 3 bases; unmatched junction bases: 3. J is TRBJ2-5 and V is TRBV9, with 9 bases fitting TRBD1. This sequence was found in an adult with an advanced solid tumor such as melanoma, head and neck, liver or kidney cancer. Sequenced here: CD4+ or CD8+ T cells sorted from blood, sampled in a trial of the OX40 agonist ivuxolimab. DNA of the CDR3: TGTGCCAGCAGCGACCGGGACAGGGAAGAGACCCAGTACTTC. Translated, it gives CASSDRDREETQYF.